This TCR beta chain originates from a study of shared clonotypes between healthy human individuals (dated by TCRdb to about 2020). Concerning the study at large: A couple of women and three men aged 18 to 49 years were included in the cohort. For each donor, CD4 naive and CD4 memory were each given three plates, CD8 naive was given two plates, and CD8 memory was given one plate. Blood TCR repertoires of four to six healthy adults were deeply sequenced to estimate repertoire size and the extent of clonotype sharing between individuals. To increase sequencing depth and limit assay-specific biases, different laboratories used diverse techniques to prepare libraries and sequence TCR repertoires. Per donor, leukapheresis produced somewhere between about 0.94 and 10 billion PBMCs.

Notes on this clone: No antigen is known for it. Base qualities were left out, and no much larger clone turns up one base away.

Findings and caveats that apply to the study as a whole: Rarefaction of sorted-subset datasets indicated incomplete sequencing despite the large sequencing depth. When several donors were compared, the shared fraction of clonotypes was about 5% for naive CD4, more than 3% for naive CD8, 2% to 2.5% for memory CD4, and 0.4% for memory CD8. Larger estimated clonotype richness was generally found for naive subsets than for memory subsets. Pairwise subsampling indicated that sequencing depth was expected to affect the degree of clonotype sharing among donors. Sampling was restricted to blood, and TCR repertoires in tissues likely differ from the TCR repertoires found in blood. The small number of donors limited the genetic and exposure-history diversity represented. Compared with non-shared clonotypes, the clonotypes found in all four sorted-subset donors had higher generation probabilities.

TCR CDR3 regions were amplified from genomic DNA by multiplex PCR using the deep immunoSEQ assay. Extracted genomic DNA from each cell subset was distributed evenly across all wells of several immunoSEQ 96-well plates, and each plate was treated as a replicate. For sorted subsets, about 210 ng of genomic DNA, equivalent to around 29,000 T cell genomes, went into each replicate PCR. Purified libraries were quantified with a Qubit 3.0 fluorometer, sized on a Bioanalyzer 2100, and re-quantified with the KAPA Library Quantification kit. A separate single-read 150-cycle Illumina NextSeq 550 flow cell was used to sequence each immunoSEQ 96-well plate. The original methods were these. Because the immunoSEQ output included only junctional sequences and no quality scores, the filtering could not be the same as the filtering used for full-length reads. Sequences were annotated with PyIR, a Python wrapper for IgBLAST v1.9, using IMGT germline references to assign V/J genes and CDR3. Reads with weak V/J assignments (E-value above 1e-6), missing CDR3, stop codons, out-of-frame junctions, or ambiguous translated residues were removed. V3J clonotypes were defined as sequences sharing an identical inferred V gene, J gene, and CDR3 amino acid sequence. To compute the percentage overlap between repertoires, the number of shared unique clonotypes was divided by the size of the smaller repertoire. Repertoire richness was assessed with RTK rarefaction, the Chao1 estimator, and Recon v2.1 estimates of unobserved clonotypes. OLGA was used to compute generation probabilities for all TCRbeta clonotypes that the gDNA method yielded from a few donors. TCRdb provides this immuneACCESS table in a form limited to in-frame rearrangements. Some clones are lacking; in checked studies, under half of them reflect an unresolved V gene, and why the rest are absent is not known. V and J calls and clone size come straight from that table; D and trimming were deduced from the DNA. Counted in this sample were around 510,000 clones; 90% to 96% of them appeared once. The ten most abundant clones make up about 0.068% of the sample.

V drops 0 bases and J drops 5 bases, leaving 8 bases in between. CDR1 and CDR2, looked up from the germline V gene, are SGDLS and YYNGEE. There are 13 amino acids in the CDR3, from cysteine to phenylalanine inclusive. Kept here is only the CDR3 DNA, which spans 39 bases and is read in frame from base 1. Donors were healthy HIV-negative adults with no recently reported acute infections or vaccinations. Every donor was a Caucasian adult residing in Nashville, Tennessee, USA. Magnetic negative selection was used to enrich CD4+ T cells, after which naive cells were positively selected on CD45RA and the negative fraction became the memory subset. Blood was collected by leukapheresis, and PBMCs were isolated by Ficoll-Histopaque density gradient centrifugation and then cryopreserved in liquid nitrogen vapor phase. Analytical flow cytometry was used to check the purity and quantity of every magnetically sorted T cell population. Genomic DNA was isolated from each sorted fraction and quantified by UV absorbance on a Nanodrop 2000c.

The receptor was isolated from a woman in her 30s in good health. Sequencing input: naive CD4+ T cells sorted from blood. What this sample's cell subset or site label stands for: CD45RA+ positively selected. The sequence is built from TRBV9 and TRBJ1-1, with the D gene not confidently named. The nucleotides are TGTGCCAGCAGCGTAGATTCGGGGACTGAAGCTTTCTTT. This gives the protein CASSVDSGTEAFF.